This T cell receptor beta chain was captured in a study of T cell responses to AZD1222 COVID-19 vaccine. Study conclusions and caveats: Donors, mostly white British, included more females; clonal diversity was possibly underestimated.

The method was immunoSEQ multiplex PCR; TCRdb's version includes in-frame clones alone and lacks a portion of them. The sample yields around 150,000 clones, 80% to 95% seen once. Points on this clone: Antigen: not known.

CDR1 is KGHDR and CDR2 is SFDVKD in the germline V gene. The CDR3 sequence is 13 residues long. V lost 12 bases and J lost 1; bases outside the gene matches: 7. The rearrangement links TRBV24-1 to TRBJ1-1; 7 bases map to TRBD1. The origin of this receptor is an adult who received the AZD1222 COVID-19 vaccine. This specimen consisted of peripheral blood, obtained 28 days after the second AZD1222 dose. As DNA, the CDR3 is TGTGCCGCACAGGGGTCTGCGAACACTGAAGCTTTCTTT. This encodes CAAQGSANTEAFF.